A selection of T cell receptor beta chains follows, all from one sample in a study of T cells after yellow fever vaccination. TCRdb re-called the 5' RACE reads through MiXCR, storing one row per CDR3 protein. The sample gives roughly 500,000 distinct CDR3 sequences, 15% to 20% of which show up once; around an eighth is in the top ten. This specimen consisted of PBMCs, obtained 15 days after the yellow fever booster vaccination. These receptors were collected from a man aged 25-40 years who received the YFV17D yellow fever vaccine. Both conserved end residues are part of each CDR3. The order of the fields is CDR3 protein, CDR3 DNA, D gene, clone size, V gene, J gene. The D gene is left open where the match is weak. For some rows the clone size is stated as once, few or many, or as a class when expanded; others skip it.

CDR3 protein: CASSLAGQGMDEQYF
CDR3 DNA: TGTGCCAGCAGTTTAGCGGGACAGGGCATGGACGAGCAGTACTTC
D gene: TRBD1
clone size: once
V gene: TRBV12-3/TRBV12-4
J gene: TRBJ2-7

CDR3 protein: CAWSGGGSGRLSYNEQFF
CDR3 DNA: TGTGCCTGGAGTGGTGGGGGTAGCGGGCGCCTGTCCTACAATGAGCAGTTCTTC
D gene: TRBD2
clone size: few
V gene: TRBV30
J gene: TRBJ2-1

CDR3 protein: CASSWDRGNTEAFF
CDR3 DNA: TGTGCCAGCAGCTGGGACAGGGGGAACACTGAAGCTTTCTTT
D gene: TRBD1
clone size: many
V gene: TRBV12-3/TRBV12-4
J gene: TRBJ1-1

CDR3 protein: CASGLGSYEQYF
CDR3 DNA: TGTGCCAGCGGCCTCGGGTCCTACGAGCAGTACTTC
D gene: .
clone size: .
V gene: TRBV12-3/TRBV12-4
J gene: TRBJ2-7

CDR3 protein: CSASRALMGTTYEQYF
CDR3 DNA: TGCAGTGCCAGCCGAGCTCTCATGGGAACGACCTACGAGCAGTACTTC
D gene: .
clone size: few
V gene: TRBV20-1
J gene: TRBJ2-7

CDR3 protein: CASSLTPSGEQYF
CDR3 DNA: TGTGCCAGCAGCCTTACACCCTCCGGGGAGCAGTACTTC
D gene: .
clone size: few
V gene: TRBV12-3/TRBV12-4
J gene: TRBJ2-7

CDR3 protein: CASSQDLLAGYNEQFF
CDR3 DNA: TGTGCCAGCAGCCAAGATCTCCTAGCGGGTTACAATGAGCAGTTCTTC
D gene: TRBD2
clone size: .
V gene: TRBV4-2
J gene: TRBJ2-1

CDR3 protein: CSAREQGVNTEAFF
CDR3 DNA: TGCAGTGCTAGAGAGCAGGGGGTGAACACTGAAGCTTTCTTT
D gene: TRBD1
clone size: few
V gene: TRBV20-1
J gene: TRBJ1-1

CDR3 protein: CASSLVLAAGELFF
CDR3 DNA: TGTGCCAGCAGTTTGGTACTAGCCGCCGGGGAGCTGTTTTTT
D gene: .
clone size: .
V gene: TRBV12-3/TRBV12-4
J gene: TRBJ2-2

CDR3 protein: CASEPGAGQPQHF
CDR3 DNA: TGTGCCTCCGAACCGGGGGCCGGTCAGCCCCAGCATTTT
D gene: .
clone size: .
V gene: TRBV30
J gene: TRBJ1-5

CDR3 protein: CASSSTWTQYF
CDR3 DNA: TGTGCCAGCAGCTCCACCTGGACGCAGTATTTT
D gene: .
clone size: .
V gene: TRBV7-2
J gene: TRBJ2-3

CDR3 protein: CATQSDSGRVEQYF
CDR3 DNA: TGTGCCACACAATCCGATAGCGGGAGGGTTGAGCAGTACTTC
D gene: TRBD2
clone size: few
V gene: TRBV6-1
J gene: TRBJ2-7

CDR3 protein: CAAEGKYQETQYF
CDR3 DNA: TGTGCGGCAGAAGGGAAGTACCAAGAGACCCAGTACTTC
D gene: .
clone size: few
V gene: TRBV18
J gene: TRBJ2-5

CDR3 protein: CASSLVAGRPNNEQFF
CDR3 DNA: TGTGCCAGTAGTTTAGTGGCAGGGAGGCCTAACAATGAGCAGTTCTTC
D gene: .
clone size: .
V gene: TRBV19
J gene: TRBJ2-1

CDR3 protein: CASSRRDIFQETQYF
CDR3 DNA: TGTGCCAGCAGTCGTAGGGACATTTTCCAAGAGACCCAGTACTTC
D gene: .
clone size: few
V gene: TRBV28
J gene: TRBJ2-5

CDR3 protein: CASSGDQGYGYTF
CDR3 DNA: TGTGCCAGCAGTGGAGATCAGGGGTATGGCTACACCTTC
D gene: .
clone size: few
V gene: TRBV25-1
J gene: TRBJ1-2

CDR3 protein: CASSLLGSGYQETQYF
CDR3 DNA: TGTGCCAGCAGCTTGCTGGGTAGCGGGTACCAAGAGACCCAGTACTTC
D gene: TRBD2
clone size: .
V gene: TRBV7-6
J gene: TRBJ2-5

CDR3 protein: CASSQDVRPGSNEKLFF
CDR3 DNA: TGTGCCAGCAGCCAAGACGTCAGGCCCGGATCTAATGAAAAACTGTTTTTT
D gene: .
clone size: few
V gene: TRBV14
J gene: TRBJ1-4

CDR3 protein: CASREGSRGPRNEQFF
CDR3 DNA: TGTGCCAGCAGGGAAGGCTCAAGGGGTCCGCGCAATGAGCAGTTCTTC
D gene: .
clone size: .
V gene: TRBV2
J gene: TRBJ2-1

CDR3 protein: CASSEGGALFTEQYF
CDR3 DNA: TGTGCCAGCAGTGAGGGGGGGGCGCTATTTACCGAGCAGTACTTC
D gene: .
clone size: .
V gene: TRBV12-3/TRBV12-4
J gene: TRBJ2-7

CDR3 protein: CASTLENTGELFF
CDR3 DNA: TGTGCCAGCACCCTGGAAAATACCGGGGAGCTGTTTTTT
D gene: .
clone size: few
V gene: TRBV9
J gene: TRBJ2-2

CDR3 protein: CASSYLAYNEQFF
CDR3 DNA: TGTGCCAGCAGTTACCTAGCCTACAATGAGCAGTTCTTC
D gene: .
clone size: few
V gene: TRBV6-2/TRBV6-3
J gene: TRBJ2-1

CDR3 protein: CASSFSRLAGDEQYF
CDR3 DNA: TGTGCCAGCAGCTTTAGTCGCCTAGCGGGAGACGAGCAGTACTTC
D gene: TRBD2
clone size: many
V gene: TRBV7-2
J gene: TRBJ2-7

CDR3 protein: CASSQGLSFYEQYF
CDR3 DNA: TGTGCCAGCAGCCAAGGTCTTAGTTTCTACGAGCAGTACTTC
D gene: .
clone size: .
V gene: TRBV4-2
J gene: TRBJ2-7

CDR3 protein: CSVGARGETQYF
CDR3 DNA: TGCAGCGTGGGGGCCCGTGGAGAGACCCAGTACTTC
D gene: .
clone size: few
V gene: TRBV29-1
J gene: TRBJ2-5

CDR3 protein: CASTPWPGQGVLSSYNEQFF
CDR3 DNA: TGTGCCAGCACCCCCTGGCCGGGACAGGGGGTCCTGAGTTCCTACAATGAGCAGTTCTTC
D gene: TRBD1
clone size: .
V gene: TRBV6-2/TRBV6-3
J gene: TRBJ2-1

CDR3 protein: CASSSPGDEQFF
CDR3 DNA: TGTGCCAGCAGCTCCCCAGGGGATGAGCAGTTCTTC
D gene: .
clone size: .
V gene: TRBV9
J gene: TRBJ2-1

CDR3 protein: CASSLGEGSYNEQFF
CDR3 DNA: TGCGCCAGCAGCTTGGGAGAGGGCTCCTACAATGAGCAGTTCTTC
D gene: .
clone size: .
V gene: TRBV5-1
J gene: TRBJ2-1

CDR3 protein: CASSLWTTGGETQYF
CDR3 DNA: TGTGCCAGCAGCTTATGGACTACTGGGGGAGAGACCCAGTACTTC
D gene: .
clone size: few
V gene: TRBV7-9
J gene: TRBJ2-5

CDR3 protein: CASSLGASGADTQYF
CDR3 DNA: TGTGCCAGCAGTTTAGGAGCGAGCGGAGCAGATACGCAGTATTTT
D gene: .
clone size: few
V gene: TRBV12-3/TRBV12-4
J gene: TRBJ2-3

CDR3 protein: CASSVYRATEAFF
CDR3 DNA: TGCGCCAGCAGCGTTTACAGGGCGACTGAAGCTTTCTTT
D gene: .
clone size: few
V gene: TRBV5-1
J gene: TRBJ1-1

CDR3 protein: CASSTPSGFGELFF
CDR3 DNA: TGTGCCAGCAGTACCCCTAGCGGATTCGGGGAGCTGTTTTTT
D gene: TRBD2
clone size: few
V gene: TRBV6-2/TRBV6-3
J gene: TRBJ2-2

CDR3 protein: CAWSSSGDTQYF
CDR3 DNA: TGTGCCTGGAGTTCCTCTGGAGATACGCAGTATTTT
D gene: .
clone size: .
V gene: TRBV30
J gene: TRBJ2-3

CDR3 protein: CSAPVPVKFSGANVLTF
CDR3 DNA: TGCAGTGCACCTGTACCGGTTAAGTTTTCTGGGGCCAACGTCCTGACTTTC
D gene: .
clone size: few
V gene: TRBV20-1
J gene: TRBJ2-6

CDR3 protein: CASSAGYSPTDTQYF
CDR3 DNA: TGTGCCAGCAGCGCAGGGTACAGTCCCACAGATACGCAGTATTTT
D gene: .
clone size: many
V gene: TRBV7-2
J gene: TRBJ2-3

CDR3 protein: CASSRGENEQFF
CDR3 DNA: TGTGCCAGTAGTAGGGGTGAGAATGAGCAGTTCTTC
D gene: .
clone size: few
V gene: TRBV25-1
J gene: TRBJ2-1

CDR3 protein: CATRDGTDTQYF
CDR3 DNA: TGTGCCACCCGAGACGGCACAGATACGCAGTATTTT
D gene: .
clone size: .
V gene: TRBV24-1
J gene: TRBJ2-3

CDR3 protein: CASSVADQDALSGANVLTF
CDR3 DNA: TGTGCCAGCAGCGTAGCTGACCAGGACGCCCTCTCTGGGGCCAACGTCCTGACTTTC
D gene: .
clone size: .
V gene: TRBV9
J gene: TRBJ2-6

CDR3 protein: CASSQRTSGYEQYF
CDR3 DNA: TGTGCCAGCAGCCAACGGACCTCAGGCTACGAGCAGTACTTC
D gene: .
clone size: .
V gene: TRBV16
J gene: TRBJ2-7

CDR3 protein: CATGRREQYF
CDR3 DNA: TGTGCCACTGGCAGGCGGGAGCAGTACTTC
D gene: .
clone size: few
V gene: TRBV6-2/TRBV6-3
J gene: TRBJ2-7

CDR3 protein: CASSLVAGVSVTQYF
CDR3 DNA: TGTGCCAGCAGTTTAGTAGCGGGAGTTTCGGTTACGCAGTATTTT
D gene: TRBD2
clone size: .
V gene: TRBV28
J gene: TRBJ2-3

CDR3 protein: CSASLPGRINEQFF
CDR3 DNA: TGCAGTGCTTCCCTCCCGGGGAGAATCAATGAGCAGTTCTTC
D gene: .
clone size: .
V gene: TRBV20-1
J gene: TRBJ2-1

CDR3 protein: CASSLDRGLDEQFF
CDR3 DNA: TGTGCCAGCAGTTTAGACAGGGGGCTCGATGAGCAGTTCTTC
D gene: TRBD1
clone size: many
V gene: TRBV12-3/TRBV12-4
J gene: TRBJ2-1

CDR3 protein: CASSDGPGQTEQYF
CDR3 DNA: TGTGCCAGCAGCGACGGACCGGGACAGACCGAGCAGTACTTC
D gene: TRBD1
clone size: .
V gene: TRBV9
J gene: TRBJ2-7

CDR3 protein: CASSLPSESFMIEQFF
CDR3 DNA: TGTGCCAGCAGCTTGCCCTCCGAGAGTTTTATGATTGAGCAGTTCTTC
D gene: .
clone size: .
V gene: TRBV5-6
J gene: TRBJ2-1

CDR3 protein: CASSLSALWGRSTDTQYF
CDR3 DNA: TGTGCCAGCAGTTTATCGGCGCTGTGGGGCCGCAGCACAGATACGCAGTATTTT
D gene: .
clone size: .
V gene: TRBV27
J gene: TRBJ2-3

CDR3 protein: CASRLGTANTGELFF
CDR3 DNA: TGTGCCAGCCGACTCGGGACGGCGAACACCGGGGAGCTGTTTTTT
D gene: .
clone size: few
V gene: TRBV12-3/TRBV12-4
J gene: TRBJ2-2

CDR3 protein: CASTGGQVYNEQFF
CDR3 DNA: TGTGCCAGCACTGGGGGGCAGGTCTACAATGAGCAGTTCTTC
D gene: .
clone size: few
V gene: TRBV25-1
J gene: TRBJ2-1

CDR3 protein: CSGGQENNYGYTF
CDR3 DNA: TGCAGCGGGGGACAGGAGAATAACTATGGCTACACCTTC
D gene: TRBD1
clone size: few
V gene: TRBV29-1
J gene: TRBJ1-2

CDR3 protein: CSASLAAEQFF
CDR3 DNA: TGCAGTGCTTCCCTAGCAGCTGAGCAGTTCTTC
D gene: .
clone size: few
V gene: TRBV20-1
J gene: TRBJ2-1

CDR3 protein: CASSLTSGRSEQFF
CDR3 DNA: TGTGCCAGCAGTTTGACTAGCGGGAGATCTGAGCAGTTCTTC
D gene: TRBD2
clone size: .
V gene: TRBV28
J gene: TRBJ2-1

CDR3 protein: CSAKGGTSGTAQYF
CDR3 DNA: TGCAGTGCTAAAGGGGGGACTAGCGGGACGGCCCAGTACTTC
D gene: TRBD2
clone size: .
V gene: TRBV20-1
J gene: TRBJ2-5

CDR3 protein: CASSSGTRGAYNEQFF
CDR3 DNA: TGTGCCAGCAGCTCCGGGACTCGCGGGGCCTACAATGAGCAGTTCTTC
D gene: .
clone size: .
V gene: TRBV5-6
J gene: TRBJ2-1

CDR3 protein: CASSFAGGPGTGELFF
CDR3 DNA: TGTGCCAGCAGCTTTGCGGGAGGGCCGGGCACCGGGGAGCTGTTTTTT
D gene: TRBD2
clone size: few
V gene: TRBV7-8
J gene: TRBJ2-2

CDR3 protein: CASSYDQETQYF
CDR3 DNA: TGCGCCAGCAGCTACGACCAAGAGACCCAGTACTTC
D gene: .
clone size: .
V gene: TRBV5-1
J gene: TRBJ2-5

CDR3 protein: CASSLRFSSYNEQFF
CDR3 DNA: TGTGCCAGCAGCTTACGGTTTAGCTCCTACAATGAGCAGTTCTTC
D gene: .
clone size: .
V gene: TRBV7-2
J gene: TRBJ2-1

CDR3 protein: CSVGPRSEQYF
CDR3 DNA: TGCAGCGTTGGTCCCCGCAGCGAGCAGTACTTC
D gene: .
clone size: few
V gene: TRBV29-1
J gene: TRBJ2-7